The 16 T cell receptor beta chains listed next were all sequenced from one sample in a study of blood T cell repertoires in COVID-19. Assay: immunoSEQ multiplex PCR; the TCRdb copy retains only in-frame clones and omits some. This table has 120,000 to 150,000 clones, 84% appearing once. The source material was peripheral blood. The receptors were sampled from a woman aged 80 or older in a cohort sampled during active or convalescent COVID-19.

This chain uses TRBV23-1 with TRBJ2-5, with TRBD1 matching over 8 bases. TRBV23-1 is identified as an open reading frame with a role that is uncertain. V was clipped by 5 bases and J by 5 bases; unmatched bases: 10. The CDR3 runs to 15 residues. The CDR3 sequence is CASSRRTGRGETQYF. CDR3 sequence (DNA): TGCGCCAGCAGTAGACGGACAGGGAGAGGGGAGACCCAGTACTTC.

The CDR3 here is CASSRRLGTEAFF. The DNA of the CDR3 is TGTGCCAGCTCACGGAGGCTGGGCACTGAAGCTTTCTTT. The chain links TRBV5-6 to TRBJ1-1; D is ambiguous. Germline V lookup: CDR1 SGHDT, CDR2 YYEEEE. V was clipped by 7 bases and J by 4 bases, with 14 bases between them. The CDR3 runs to 13 residues.

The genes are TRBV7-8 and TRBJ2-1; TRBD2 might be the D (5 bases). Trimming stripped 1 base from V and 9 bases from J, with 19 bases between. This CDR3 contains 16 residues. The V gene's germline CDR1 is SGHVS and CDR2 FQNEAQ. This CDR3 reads CASSLVSSTSSGEQFF. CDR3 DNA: TGTGCCAGCAGCTTAGTGAGTTCAACTAGTTCCGGTGAGCAGTTCTTC. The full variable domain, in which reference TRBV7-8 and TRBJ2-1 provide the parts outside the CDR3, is GAGVSQSPRYKVAKRGQDVALRCDPISGHVSLFWYQQALGQGPEFLTYFQNEAQLDKSGLPSDRFFAERPEGSVSTLKIQRTQQEDSAVYLCASSLVSSTSSGEQFFGPGTRLTVL.

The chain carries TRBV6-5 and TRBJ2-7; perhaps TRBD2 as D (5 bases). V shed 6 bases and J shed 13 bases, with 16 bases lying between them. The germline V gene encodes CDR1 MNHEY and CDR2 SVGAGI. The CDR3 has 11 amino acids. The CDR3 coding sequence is TGTGCCAGCAGCCTACCGCCGGGGATATACGTC. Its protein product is CASSLPPGIYV.

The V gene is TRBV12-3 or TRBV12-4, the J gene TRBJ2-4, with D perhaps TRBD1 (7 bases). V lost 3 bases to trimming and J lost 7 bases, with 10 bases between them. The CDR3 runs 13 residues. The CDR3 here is CASSFGGGNIQYF. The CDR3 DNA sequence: TGTGCCAGCAGTTTTGGAGGGGGCAACATTCAGTACTTC.

DNA of the CDR3: TGTGCCACCAGTGTTAGGACACGCACCGGGGAGCTGTTTTTT. It translates to CATSVRTRTGELFF. This chain links TRBV24-1 with TRBJ2-2; tentatively, D is TRBD1 (5 bases). Germline loops: CDR1 KGHDR, CDR2 SFDVKD. Between the trimmed V and J ends, which lost 5 bases and 4 bases, there was a span of 10 bases. The CDR3 runs to 14 residues.

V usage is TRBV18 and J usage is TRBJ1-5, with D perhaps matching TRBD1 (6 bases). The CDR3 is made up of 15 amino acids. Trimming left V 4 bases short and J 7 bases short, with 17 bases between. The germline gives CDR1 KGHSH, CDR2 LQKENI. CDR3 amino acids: CASSRYREGGQPQHF. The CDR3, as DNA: TGTGCCAGCTCACGCTACAGGGAGGGGGGACAGCCCCAGCATTTT.

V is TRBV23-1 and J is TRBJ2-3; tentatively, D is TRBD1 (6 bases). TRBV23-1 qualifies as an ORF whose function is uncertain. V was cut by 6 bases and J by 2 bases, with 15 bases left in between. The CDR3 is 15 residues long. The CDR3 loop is CASSPGQPFTDTQYF. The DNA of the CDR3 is TGCGCCAGCAGCCCGGGACAACCATTCACAGATACGCAGTATTTT.

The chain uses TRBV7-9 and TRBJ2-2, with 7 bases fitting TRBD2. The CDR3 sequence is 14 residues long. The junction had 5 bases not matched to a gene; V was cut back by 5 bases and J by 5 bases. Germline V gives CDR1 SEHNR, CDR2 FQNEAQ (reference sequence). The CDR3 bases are TGTGCCAGCAGCGAGGGACTACAAACCGGGGAGCTGTTTTTT. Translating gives CASSEGLQTGELFF.

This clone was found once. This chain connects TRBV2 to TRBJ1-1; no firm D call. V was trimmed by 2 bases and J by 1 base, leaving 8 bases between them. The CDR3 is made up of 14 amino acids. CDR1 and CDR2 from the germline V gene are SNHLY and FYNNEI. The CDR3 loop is CASSEWAANTEAFF. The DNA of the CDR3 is TGTGCCAGCAGTGAATGGGCAGCGAACACTGAAGCTTTCTTT.

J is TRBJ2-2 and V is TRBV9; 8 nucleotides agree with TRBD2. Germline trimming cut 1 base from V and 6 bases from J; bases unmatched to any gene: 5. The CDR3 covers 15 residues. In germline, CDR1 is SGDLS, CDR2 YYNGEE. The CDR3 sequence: CASSVTGGFAGELFF. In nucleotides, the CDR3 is TGTGCCAGCAGCGTAACGGGGGGGTTTGCCGGGGAGCTGTTTTTT.

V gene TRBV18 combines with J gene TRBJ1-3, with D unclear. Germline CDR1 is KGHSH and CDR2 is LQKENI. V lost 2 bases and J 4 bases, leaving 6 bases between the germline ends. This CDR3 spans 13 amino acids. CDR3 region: CASSPGPGNTIYF. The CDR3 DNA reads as TGTGCCAGCTCACCAGGGCCGGGAAACACCATATATTTT.

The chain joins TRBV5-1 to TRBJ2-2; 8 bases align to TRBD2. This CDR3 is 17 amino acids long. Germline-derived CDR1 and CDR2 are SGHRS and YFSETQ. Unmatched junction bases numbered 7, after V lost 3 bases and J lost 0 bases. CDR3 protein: CASSSGGAGANTGELFF. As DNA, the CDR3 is TGCGCCAGCAGCTCCGGCGGAGCGGGGGCGAACACCGGGGAGCTGTTTTTT. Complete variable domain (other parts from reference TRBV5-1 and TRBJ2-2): KAGVTQTPRYLIKTRGQQVTLSCSPISGHRSVSWYQQTPGQGLQFLFEYFSETQRNKGNFPGRFSGRQFSNSRSEMNVSTLELGDSALYLCASSSGGAGANTGELFFGEGSRLTVL.

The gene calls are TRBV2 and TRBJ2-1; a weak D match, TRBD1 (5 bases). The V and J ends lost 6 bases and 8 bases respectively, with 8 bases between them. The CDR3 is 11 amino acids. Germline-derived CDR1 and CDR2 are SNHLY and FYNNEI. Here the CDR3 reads CASSKQDEQFF. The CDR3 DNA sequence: TGTGCCAGCAGCAAACAGGATGAGCAGTTCTTC.

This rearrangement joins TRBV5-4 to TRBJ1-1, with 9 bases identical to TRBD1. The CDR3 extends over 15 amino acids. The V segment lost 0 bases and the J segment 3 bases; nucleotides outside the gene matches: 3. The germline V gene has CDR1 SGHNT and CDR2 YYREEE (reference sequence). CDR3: CASSLGQGVHTEAFF. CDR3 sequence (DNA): TGTGCCAGCAGCTTGGGACAGGGGGTTCACACTGAAGCTTTCTTT. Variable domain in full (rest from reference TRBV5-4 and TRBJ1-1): ETGVTQSPTHLIKTRGQQVTLRCSSQSGHNTVSWYQQALGQGPQFIFQYYREEENGRGNFPPRFSGLQFPNYSSELNVNALELDDSALYLCASSLGQGVHTEAFFGQGTRLTVV.

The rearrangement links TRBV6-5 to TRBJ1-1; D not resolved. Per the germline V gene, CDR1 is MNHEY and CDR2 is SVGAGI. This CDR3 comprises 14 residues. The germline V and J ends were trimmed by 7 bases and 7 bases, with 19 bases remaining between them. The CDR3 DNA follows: TGTGCCAGCACCCAAGCAAGCGAATTCGGTGAAGCTTTCTTT. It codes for CASTQASEFGEAFF.